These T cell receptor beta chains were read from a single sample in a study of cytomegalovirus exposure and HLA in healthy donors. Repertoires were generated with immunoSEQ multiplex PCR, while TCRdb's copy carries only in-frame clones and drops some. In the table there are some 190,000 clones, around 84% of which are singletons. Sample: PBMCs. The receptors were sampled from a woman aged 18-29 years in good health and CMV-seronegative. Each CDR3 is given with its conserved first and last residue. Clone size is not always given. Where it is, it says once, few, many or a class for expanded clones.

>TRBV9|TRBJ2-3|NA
CASSVAPFEREGHTQYF
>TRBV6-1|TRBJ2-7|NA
CASRTQGDEQYF
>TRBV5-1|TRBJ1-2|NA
CASSLELAAGGGYTF
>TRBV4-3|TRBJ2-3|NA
CASSQEGTSGRRREYSTDTQYF
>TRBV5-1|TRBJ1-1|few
CASSLESMNTEAFF
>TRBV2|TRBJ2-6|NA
CASSQQPRSGANVLTF
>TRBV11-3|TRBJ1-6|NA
CASSSSIVAAASPLHF
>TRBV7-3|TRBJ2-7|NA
CASSLGQGTSEQYF
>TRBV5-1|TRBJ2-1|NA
CASSWAMGTGLGAGEGNEQFF
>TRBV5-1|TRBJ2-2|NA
CASSLRTSGSDGELFF
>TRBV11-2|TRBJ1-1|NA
CASNTLTGGLNMNTEAFF
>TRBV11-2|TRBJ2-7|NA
CASSSRLARNHEQYF
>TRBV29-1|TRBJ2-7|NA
CSDVERDRGEQYF
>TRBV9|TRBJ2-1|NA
CASSVGSGGPPYNEQFF
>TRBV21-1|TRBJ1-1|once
CASSKVYGTGWRWQNTEAFF
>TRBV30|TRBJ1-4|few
CAWSVPWTGGNEKLFF
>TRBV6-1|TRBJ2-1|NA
CASTKTSYNEQFF
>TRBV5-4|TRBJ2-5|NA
CATTKLGQGLQETQYF
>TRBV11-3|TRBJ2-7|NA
CASRPGTSGTGREQYF
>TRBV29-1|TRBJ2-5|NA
CSVDPGGQETQYF
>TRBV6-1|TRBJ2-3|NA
CASSGLAGAQDTQYF
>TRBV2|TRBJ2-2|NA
CASSERRGGVGGELFF
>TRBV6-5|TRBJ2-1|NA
CASRRTGGYNEQFF
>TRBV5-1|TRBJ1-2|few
CASSLELSYGYTF
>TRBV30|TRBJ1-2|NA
CAWSKGLCGYTF
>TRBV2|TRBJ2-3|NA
CASSTGLAPTDTQYF
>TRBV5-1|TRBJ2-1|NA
CASSLEGQNYNEQFF
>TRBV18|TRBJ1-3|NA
CASSPLPGSNSGNTIYF
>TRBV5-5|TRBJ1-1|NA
CASSMTGTEAFF
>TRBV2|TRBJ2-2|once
CASIGGGGRAGFGGELFF